Below, one TCR beta chain is given with its context. This clone was seen a handful of times. The target of this receptor is not known. Base qualities are not recorded, but no much larger clone differs from it by a single base. This sample was included in a study of cytomegalovirus exposure and HLA in healthy donors (dated by TCRdb to the late 2010s). Regarding the complete study: According to an earlier analysis of around 600 of the donors, roughly 180 million T cells yielded some 110 million unique TCR beta sequences and about 300 Gb of sequence data. A later genetic analysis took genome-wide SNP genotypes for about 60% of the roughly 670 donors and used that subset as a discovery cohort. The study used immunosequencing to profile the T cell repertoires of approximately 650 subjects and linked those repertoires to cytomegalovirus serostatus. Donor age, sex, ethnicity and CMV serostatus were collected together with the repertoire data. A later analysis re-examined previously published TCR beta repertoires from around 670 donors and added high-resolution HLA genotyping to investigate patterns of TCR occurrence. High-throughput TCR immunosequencing, statistical association of individual TCRs with disease status, and machine learning were combined to predict cytomegalovirus infection status. In addition to the first cohort of around 670 subjects, a separate validation cohort of some 120 different subjects was used. In the later analysis, no new phenotypic data were used to find candidate immune exposures; instead, reliance was placed on TCR beta sequences and their occurrence across donors. The study aimed to test whether cataloging public T cell receptors could reveal signatures of past pathogen exposure. Typing coverage differed by locus: A, B, C, DRB1 and DQB1 were typed in roughly 629-640 donors, DQA1 in about 550, DPA1 in around 610, and DPB1 in approximately 450. Across approximately 400 genotyped donors of the cohort, an average of about 240,000 unique TCR beta nucleotide sequences per donor were sequenced, and roughly 20% of those sequences were non-productive. Roughly five DR-DQ haplotypes were handled as single units for association and clustering, since linkage in the cohort was strong. Class I and class II HLA loci were covered by the typing at four-digit resolution. Approximately 310 gigabases of sequencing data and tens of millions of unique TCR sequences were included in an early release covering about 700 HLA-typed donors. Every repertoire in the discovery cohort had been generated on one and the same sequencing platform. In an earlier analysis of over 550 of the donors, high-throughput TCR beta sequencing was used to judge whether each TCR beta V gene segment behaved as functional or pseudogenic. Of the roughly 410 genotyped donors, 81% were placed in the genetic ancestry cluster associated with self-reported Caucasian donors. General conclusions and limits of the study: According to a later analysis, TCR association rates differed among HLA loci, with DRB1 alleles showing the most associated TCRs and HLA-C alleles showing the fewest. Some IMGT-functional V segments, including TRBV6-2 and TRBV6-3, could not be distinguished by the 87-base-pair reads and were therefore excluded. The study gave a list of 150 to 200 TCR beta chains associated with cytomegalovirus. In an earlier analysis of more than 450 of the donors, most TCR beta V segments were observed in productive rearrangements about 90% or about 30% of the time, broadly matching IMGT annotations. In a later analysis, most CMV-associated TCR beta chains were found to appear HLA-restricted, with HLA associations seemingly driven largely by CMV exposure. A later genetic analysis associated a missense DCLRE1C variant with V-gene and J-gene trimming of TCR beta chains, and an independent cohort replicated the association. Sequencing depth was assumed to be roughly uniform across donors in the presence/absence analyses, though that assumption may not hold. The only immune exposure information available for the cohort was CMV serostatus. A later analysis associated about 16,000 TCR beta sequences with specific HLA alleles at a false discovery rate of 0.05. According to a later analysis, parvovirus B19, influenza, CMV and Epstein-Barr virus appeared linked to several top co-occurrence clusters. The cohort was sequenced for TCR beta chains only, and without alpha or paired-chain data the features that could be detected were limited. In a later analysis, HLA-associated TCR beta chains were found to be more clonally expanded and to have lower generation probabilities than equally common non-associated chains. About 17 rarely observed V segments, including chromosome 9 orphons, were excluded from the earlier analysis of a few hundred of the donors because counts were too low. In a later genetic analysis, fewer N-insertions in productive TCRs were reported among donors in an Asian-associated ancestry cluster than the 666-donor mean. When HLA alleles, especially DR and DQ, strongly co-occurred, attributing TCR associations to individual alleles was difficult. A further reported finding was that TCR beta sequences accurately predicted the HLA-A and HLA-B alleles for most subjects in the first cohort. A cluster of highly shared sequence variants was judged likely to represent a technical artifact of the sequencing pipeline. The classifier was reported to diagnose cytomegalovirus status with high specificity and sensitivity in both the original and validation cohorts. Linkage disequilibrium might explain the correlated functional status among segregating V segments, but an unknown experimental factor could not be ruled out. Across donors, most TCR sequences were observed very rarely, whereas some public TCRs were present in many individuals. The authors suggested that the approach could potentially be generalized to other disease states and immunological phenotypes. A few of the identified cytomegalovirus-associated TCR beta chains were confirmed in vitro to be specific for cytomegalovirus antigens. Because some donors lacked HLA typing at each locus, the association tests relied only on the typed subset.

The library was generated by the immunoSEQ multiplex PCR assay. For the multiplex PCR, a mixture combining 60 forward primers for TCR Vbeta segments and 13 reverse primers for TCR Jbeta segments was used. Amplification of the CDR3 region of rearranged TCR beta genes was performed with a multiplex PCR assay on genomic DNA. The Illumina HiSeq System was used to sequence the amplified TCR beta libraries as 87-base-pair reads. Processing in the source paper ran as follows. A later analysis counted tens of millions of unique TCR beta chains across the 550 to 750 repertoires, and around 9.9 million of these chains were shared by at least two donors. A nearest-neighbor algorithm error-corrected the raw reads and collapsed the reads into unique sequences, merging closely related sequences to remove PCR and sequencing errors. V, D and J gene segments were assigned by aligning CDR3 sequences to IMGT reference sequences. Each retained sequence needed at least a six-nucleotide match to both a V gene segment and a J gene segment. A rearrangement counted as productive if the CDR3 had no stop codons and remained in frame with V and J, and every other rearrangement counted as non-productive. CDR3 was defined by IMGT convention, running from the second conserved V-encoded cysteine to the conserved J-encoded phenylalanine. The earlier analysis of about 590 of the donors excluded sequences that lacked an unambiguous match to a single V gene segment. In an earlier analysis of a few hundred of the donors, a V segment was called functional when productive rearrangements were above 56.7%, and segregating when the standard deviation between donors exceeded 5%. A statistical classification framework was built to diagnose cytomegalovirus status from the catalog of TCR beta chain sequences. A later analysis assigned V and J genes by comparing TCR nucleotide sequences with IMGT/GENE-DB human TR gene sequences. A later analysis assigned CDR3 sequences and most-parsimonious VDJ recombination scenarios with the TCRdist pipeline. In a later analysis, every TCR beta chain was defined by the combination of its CDR3 amino acid sequence and its V-gene family, and reads without a unique V-gene family were dropped. As a way to deal with suspected cross-contamination and a sequencing artifact, a later analysis dropped over 550 nucleotide sequences that were highly shared and had low generation probability. In a later analysis, a clonal expansion index for each public chain was calculated from normalized within-repertoire ranks of inferred template counts. A later analysis computed generation probabilities with a VDJ recombination model fitted to out-of-frame rearrangements, and checked the results against IGoR. In a later analysis, hypergeometric tests were used to score TCR-TCR, TCR-HLA and TCR-CMV co-occurrence, with a repertoire-size bias correction applied to TCR pairs. False discovery rates were estimated in a later analysis by permuting HLA or CMV assignments 20 times. In a later analysis, co-occurring TCRs were grouped with DBSCAN, and TCRdist sequence similarity was added when clustering was performed within HLA-allele-positive subsets. Repertoires with fewer than 30,000 or more than 120,000 public chains, plus five repertoires with anomalous nucleotide sharing, were excluded from co-occurrence clustering. Sourced from immuneACCESS, this table was stored by TCRdb with only in-frame sequences that have V and J called. A share of the clones is absent; for the studies checked, an unresolved V gene accounts for under half, and the remainder has no known explanation. That table is the source of V, J and clone size, and D and trimming were worked out from the DNA. For this sample there are roughly 100,000 clones; almost 70% appear just once. Clones ranked in the top ten supply more than 2.5% of the sample.

Spanning cysteine to phenylalanine, the CDR3 consists of 12 amino acids. CDR3 DNA only is kept here, 36 bases in frame from base 1. Ends trimmed: V by 6 bases, J by 8 bases; bases unmatched to a gene: 3. CDR1 MNHEY and CDR2 SVGAGI were looked up in the germline V gene. The cohort consisted of approximately 670 healthy bone marrow donors. At the time of sampling, every cohort member was nominally healthy, though immune exposures that went unrecorded were likely present. The donor was CMV seronegative and belonged to the group of 352 seronegative cohort members. A peripheral blood sample was provided by each donor, and peripheral blood mononuclear cells were used for TCR beta sequencing. The Qiagen DNeasy Blood Extraction Kit was used to extract genomic DNA from the blood cell samples.

The chain uses TRBV6-5 and TRBJ1-4; 7 bases in the junction line up with TRBD1. The sequenced material came from PBMCs. This TCR was recovered from a man aged 25-45 years in good health and CMV-seronegative. The DNA sequence is given as TGTGCCAGCAGCGGCAGGGGGGAAAAACTGTTTTTT. This is translated as CASSGRGEKLFF.